Detailed here is one T cell receptor beta chain. The target antigen is unknown. None of the donors, who were healthy HIV-negative adults, had recently had acute infections or vaccinations. This sample is part of a study of shared clonotypes between healthy human individuals. Turning to the study itself: Each donor's CD4 naive and CD4 memory cells filled three plates apiece, CD8 naive two, and CD8 memory one. General study results and limits: For naive CD4 cells, around 5% of clonotypes were shared across a handful of donors. Naive subsets generally exceeded memory subsets in estimated richness.

TCRdb's copy holds only in-frame clones and misses some; the assay was immunoSEQ multiplex PCR. The data hold 1,400,000 or so clones, with approximately 98.5% observed a single time. Germline loops: CDR1 SGHRS, CDR2 YFSETQ. With 0 bases clipped from V and 6 bases from J, the junction kept 4 bases outside the gene matches. CDR3 length: 14 residues. The chain joins TRBV5-1 to TRBJ2-3; 7 bases match TRBD2. This receptor was obtained from a man aged 30-40 years in good health. The sample consisted of naive CD4+ T cells sorted from blood. Subset indicated: CD45RA+ positively selected. The CDR3 reads CASSLGLAVDTQYF. CDR3 nucleotides: TGCGCCAGCAGCTTGGGACTAGCCGTGGATACGCAGTATTTT.